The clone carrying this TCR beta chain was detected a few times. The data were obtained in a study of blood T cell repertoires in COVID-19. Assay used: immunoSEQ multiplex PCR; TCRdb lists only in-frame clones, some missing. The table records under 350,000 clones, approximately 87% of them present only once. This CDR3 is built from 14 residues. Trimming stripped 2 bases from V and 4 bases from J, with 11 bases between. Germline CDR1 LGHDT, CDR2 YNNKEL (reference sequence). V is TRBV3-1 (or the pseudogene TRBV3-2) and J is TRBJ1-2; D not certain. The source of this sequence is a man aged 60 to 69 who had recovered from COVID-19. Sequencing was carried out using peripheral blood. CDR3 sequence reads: CASSQLIQIYGYTF. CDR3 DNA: TGTGCCAGCAGCCAATTAATCCAGATCTATGGCTACACCTTC.